This TCR beta chain is drawn from a study of Ad26.COV2.S vaccination and SARS-CoV-2 variants. Study-wide context: Once or twice, 56 days apart, Ad26.COV2.S was delivered intramuscularly.

CDR1 and CDR2 (germline): DFQATT, SNEGSKA (reference sequence). V lost 3 bases and J 4 bases, leaving 6 bases between the germline ends. The CDR3 covers 11 residues. Only in-frame clones appear in the TCRdb table, and some are missing; sequencing was by immunoSEQ multiplex PCR. The sample shows some 460,000 clones, roughly nine tenths of them seen only once. As for this clone: Its target is not known.

Specified treatment: around 19 received Ad26.COV2.S at low or high dose, single or two shots; about 5 received placebo; per-sample allocation not given. Following the first vaccine or placebo injection, samples were taken on day 63. Findings and limits, study-wide: Participants in the vaccine arm had higher spike-specific TCR breadth; placebo recipients had lower. Post-vaccination breadth of spike-specific CD8+ and CD4+ T cell responses was reportedly substantial.

The sample in question was peripheral blood, obtained in a trial of Ad26.COV2.S vaccine versus placebo. The sequence derives from a person between 18 and 65 years old who received the Ad26.COV2.S COVID-19 vaccine or a placebo. This rearrangement joins TRBV20-1 to TRBJ1-1; no firm D call. CDR3 sequence: CSASWATEAFF. The CDR3 region has the DNA TGCAGTGCTAGTTGGGCCACTGAAGCTTTCTTT.